This T cell receptor beta chain was sequenced during a study of cytomegalovirus exposure and HLA in healthy donors. General study findings and limits: Both high specificity and high sensitivity reportedly marked the classifier's diagnosis of cytomegalovirus status. There were reportedly fewer N-insertions in an Asian-associated ancestry cluster than the roughly 680-donor mean, in a later analysis.

PCR primers comprised 60 Vbeta and 13 Jbeta primers. In the study's own analysis: The count from a later analysis was some 81 million unique TCR beta chains, some 10 million of them shared. Repertoires were generated with immunoSEQ multiplex PCR, while TCRdb's copy carries only in-frame clones and drops some. The V and J calls and clone size come from that table; D and trimming were worked out from the DNA. Of around 19,000 clones in the sample, roughly 80% were seen once. CDR1 and CDR2 (germline): SGHRS, YFSETQ. The CDR3 is 13 residues long. No CMV serostatus entry exists for this donor. Remarks on this clone: The antigen remains unidentified.

The rearrangement joins TRBV5-1 to TRBJ2-5; weak D call: TRBD1 (5 bases). The closer fit of TRBJ2-7 to the DNA end suggests the J call may be wrong. Sequenced material: PBMCs. The receptor comes from a human donor in good health. Here the CDR3 reads CASSLQGTNEQYF. The CDR3 region has the DNA TGCGCCAGCAGCTTGCAGGGAACTAACGAGCAGTACTTC.